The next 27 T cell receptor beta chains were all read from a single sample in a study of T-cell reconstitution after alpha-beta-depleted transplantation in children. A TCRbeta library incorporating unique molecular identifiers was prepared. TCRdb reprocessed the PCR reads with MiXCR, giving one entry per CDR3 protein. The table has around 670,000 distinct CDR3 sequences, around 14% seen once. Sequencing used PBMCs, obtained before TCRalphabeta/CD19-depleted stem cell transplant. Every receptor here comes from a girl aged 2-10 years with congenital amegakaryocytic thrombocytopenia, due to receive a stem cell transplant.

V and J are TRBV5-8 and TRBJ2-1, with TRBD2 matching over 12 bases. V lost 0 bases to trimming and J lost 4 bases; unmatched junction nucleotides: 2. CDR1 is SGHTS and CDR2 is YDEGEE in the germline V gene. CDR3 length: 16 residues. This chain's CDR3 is CASSLVGLAGYNEQFF. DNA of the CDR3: TGTGCCAGCAGCTTGGTCGGACTAGCGGGATACAATGAGCAGTTCTTC. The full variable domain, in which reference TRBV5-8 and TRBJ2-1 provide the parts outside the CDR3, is EAGVTQSPTHLIKTRGQQATLRCSPISGHTSVYWYQQALGLGLQFLLWYDEGEERNRGNFPPRFSGRQFPNYSSELNVNALELEDSALYLCASSLVGLAGYNEQFFGPGTRLTVL.

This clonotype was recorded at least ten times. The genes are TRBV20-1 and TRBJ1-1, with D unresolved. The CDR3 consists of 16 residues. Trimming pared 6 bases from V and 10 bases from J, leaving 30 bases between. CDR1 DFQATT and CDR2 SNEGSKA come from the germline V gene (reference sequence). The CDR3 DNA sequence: TGCAGTGCGAGTCCCACCATCCACTCCGGGGATTTTCGAGCTTTCTTT. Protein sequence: CSASPTIHSGDFRAFF.

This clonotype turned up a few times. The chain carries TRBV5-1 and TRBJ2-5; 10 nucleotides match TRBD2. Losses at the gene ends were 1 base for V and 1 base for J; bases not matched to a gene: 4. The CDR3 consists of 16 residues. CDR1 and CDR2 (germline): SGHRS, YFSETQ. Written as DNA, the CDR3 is TGCGCCAGCAGCTTGATGTTAGCGGGGGGCCAAGAGACCCAGTACTTC. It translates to CASSLMLAGGQETQYF.

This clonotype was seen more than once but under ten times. CDR3 in amino acids: CSAGGGGQPKNIQYF. CDR3 sequence (DNA): TGCAGCGCTGGGGGAGGGGGCCAACCCAAAAACATTCAGTACTTC. The J gene is TRBJ2-4, the V gene TRBV29-1; perhaps D is TRBD1 or TRBD2 (7 bases each). CDR3 length: 15 amino acids. Trimming shortened V by 7 bases and J by 2 bases, and 18 bases separated the two germline ends. Germline CDR1 is SQVTM and CDR2 is ANQGSEA.

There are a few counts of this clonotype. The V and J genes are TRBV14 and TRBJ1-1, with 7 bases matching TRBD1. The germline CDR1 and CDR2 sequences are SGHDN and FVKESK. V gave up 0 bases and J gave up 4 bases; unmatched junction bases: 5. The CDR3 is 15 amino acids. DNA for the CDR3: TGTGCCAGCAGCCAAGAGTGGACAGGTGGCACTGAAGCTTTCTTT. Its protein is CASSQEWTGGTEAFF.

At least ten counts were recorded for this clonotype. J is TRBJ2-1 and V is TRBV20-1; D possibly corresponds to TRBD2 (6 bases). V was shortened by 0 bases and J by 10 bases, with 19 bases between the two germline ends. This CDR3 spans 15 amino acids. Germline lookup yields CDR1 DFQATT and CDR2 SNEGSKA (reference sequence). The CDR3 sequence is CSARDTWTTELEQFF. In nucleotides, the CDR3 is TGCAGTGCTAGAGACACCTGGACTACCGAGTTGGAGCAGTTCTTC.

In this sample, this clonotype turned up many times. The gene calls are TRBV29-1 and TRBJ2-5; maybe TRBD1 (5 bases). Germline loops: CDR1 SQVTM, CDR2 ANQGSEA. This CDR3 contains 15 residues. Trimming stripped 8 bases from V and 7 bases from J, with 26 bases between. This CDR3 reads CSFSPLNQGWGTQYF. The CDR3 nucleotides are TGCAGCTTCAGCCCCTTGAATCAGGGTTGGGGGACCCAGTACTTC.

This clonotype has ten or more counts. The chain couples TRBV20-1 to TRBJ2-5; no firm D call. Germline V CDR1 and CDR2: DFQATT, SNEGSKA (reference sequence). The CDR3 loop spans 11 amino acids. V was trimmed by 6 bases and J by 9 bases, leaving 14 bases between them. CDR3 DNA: TGCAGTGCAAGTGCTCAATGGGCCCAGTACTTC. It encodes CSASAQWAQYF.

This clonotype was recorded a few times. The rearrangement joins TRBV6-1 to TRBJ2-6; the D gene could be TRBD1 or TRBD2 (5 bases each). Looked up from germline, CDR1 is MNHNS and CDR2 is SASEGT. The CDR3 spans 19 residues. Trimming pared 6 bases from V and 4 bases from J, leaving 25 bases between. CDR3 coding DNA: TGTGCCAGCAGGAAACTTGGGACGGACACGTTACGCGGGGCCAACGTCCTGACTTTC. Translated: CASRKLGTDTLRGANVLTF.

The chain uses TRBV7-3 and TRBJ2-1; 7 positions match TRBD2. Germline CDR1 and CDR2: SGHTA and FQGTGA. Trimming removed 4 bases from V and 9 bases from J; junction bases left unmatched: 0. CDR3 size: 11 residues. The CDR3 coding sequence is TGTGCCAGCAGCTCGGGGGGTGAGCAGTTCTTC. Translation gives CASSSGGEQFF. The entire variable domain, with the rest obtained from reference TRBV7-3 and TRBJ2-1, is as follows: GAGVSQTPSNKVTEKGKYVELRCDPISGHTALYWYRQSLGQGPEFLIYFQGTGAADDSGLPNDRFFAVRPEGSVSTLKIQRTERGDSAVYLCASSSGGEQFFGPGTRLTVL.

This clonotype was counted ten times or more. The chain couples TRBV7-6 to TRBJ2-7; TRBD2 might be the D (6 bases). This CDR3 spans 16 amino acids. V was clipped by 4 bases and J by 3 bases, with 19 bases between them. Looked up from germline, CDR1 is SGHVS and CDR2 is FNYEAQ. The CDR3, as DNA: TGTGCCAGCAGCTCAGCGGTCGGTCGGGGGTACTACGAGCAGTACTTC. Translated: CASSSAVGRGYYEQYF. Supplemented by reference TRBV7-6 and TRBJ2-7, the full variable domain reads GAGVSQSPRYKVTKRGQDVALRCDPISGHVSLYWYRQALGQGPEFLTYFNYEAQQDKSGLPNDRFSAERPEGSISTLTIQRTEQRDSAMYRCASSSAVGRGYYEQYFGPGTRLTVT.

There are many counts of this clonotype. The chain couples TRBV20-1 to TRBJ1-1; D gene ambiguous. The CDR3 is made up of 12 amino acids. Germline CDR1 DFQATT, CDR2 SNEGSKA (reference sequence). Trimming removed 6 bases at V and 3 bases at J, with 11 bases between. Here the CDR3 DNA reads TGCAGTGCCCGCCTGAGCGACACTGAAGCTTTCTTT. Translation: CSARLSDTEAFF.

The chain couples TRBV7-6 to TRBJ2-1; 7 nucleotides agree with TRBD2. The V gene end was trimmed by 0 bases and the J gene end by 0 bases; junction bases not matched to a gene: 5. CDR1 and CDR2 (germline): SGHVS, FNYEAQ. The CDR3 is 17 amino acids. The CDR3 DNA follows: TGTGCCAGCAGCTTAGCCCCAGCGGGGAGCTCCTACAATGAGCAGTTCTTC. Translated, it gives CASSLAPAGSSYNEQFF.

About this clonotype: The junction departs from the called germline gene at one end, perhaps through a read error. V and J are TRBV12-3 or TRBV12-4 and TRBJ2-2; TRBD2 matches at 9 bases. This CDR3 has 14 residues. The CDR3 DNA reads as TGTGCCAGCAGTGTAGCGGGAGCGAGCGGGGAGCTGTTTTTT. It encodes CASSVAGASGELFF.

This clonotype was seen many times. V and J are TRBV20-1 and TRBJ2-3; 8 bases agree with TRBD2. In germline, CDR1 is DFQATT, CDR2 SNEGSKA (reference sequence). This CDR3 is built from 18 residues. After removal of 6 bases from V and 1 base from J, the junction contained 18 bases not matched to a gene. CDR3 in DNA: TGCAGTGCGGCCGGACTAGCTGATAAACCCGGGGGCACAGATACGCAGTATTTT. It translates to CSAAGLADKPGGTDTQYF.

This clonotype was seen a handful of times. The CDR3 region has the DNA TGTGCCAGCAGTTCTCCCGAGACTAGCGGGAGCTTAGGGTTCTTC. This codes for CASSSPETSGSLGFF. The rearrangement joins TRBV28 to TRBJ2-1; 12 nucleotides line up with TRBD2. The J segment lost 15 bases and the V segment lost 4 bases, leaving 13 bases of the junction unmatched. The CDR3 runs 15 residues. Germline loops: CDR1 MDHEN, CDR2 SYDVKM.

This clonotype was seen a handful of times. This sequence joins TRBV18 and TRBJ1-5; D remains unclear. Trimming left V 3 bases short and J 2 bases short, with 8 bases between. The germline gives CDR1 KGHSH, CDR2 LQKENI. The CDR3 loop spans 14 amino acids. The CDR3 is CASSPDLGNQPQHF. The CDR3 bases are TGTGCCAGCTCACCGGACTTAGGCAATCAGCCCCAGCATTTT.

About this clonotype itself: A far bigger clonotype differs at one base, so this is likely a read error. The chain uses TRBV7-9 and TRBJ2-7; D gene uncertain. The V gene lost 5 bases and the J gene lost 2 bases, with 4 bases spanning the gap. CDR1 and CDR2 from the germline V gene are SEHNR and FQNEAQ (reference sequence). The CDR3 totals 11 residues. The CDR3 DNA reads TGTGCCAGCAGCGCCCCCTACGAGCAGTACTTC. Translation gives CASSAPYEQYF.

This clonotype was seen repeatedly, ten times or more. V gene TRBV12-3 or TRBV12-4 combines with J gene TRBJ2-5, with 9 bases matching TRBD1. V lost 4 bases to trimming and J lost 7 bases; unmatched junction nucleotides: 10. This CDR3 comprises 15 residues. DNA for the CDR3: TGTGCCAGCAGTTGGACAGGGGACCCAAAGGGGACCCAGTACTTC. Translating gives CASSWTGDPKGTQYF.

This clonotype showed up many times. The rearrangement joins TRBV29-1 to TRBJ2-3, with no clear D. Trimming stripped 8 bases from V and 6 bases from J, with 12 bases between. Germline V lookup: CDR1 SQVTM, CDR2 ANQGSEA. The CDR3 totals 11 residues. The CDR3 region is CSSTGMDTQYF. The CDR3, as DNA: TGCAGCTCAACGGGCATGGATACGCAGTATTTT.

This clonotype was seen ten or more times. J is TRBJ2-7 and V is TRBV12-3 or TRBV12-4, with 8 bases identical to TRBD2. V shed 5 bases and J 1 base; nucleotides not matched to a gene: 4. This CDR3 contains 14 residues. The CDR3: CASSPLADSYEQYF. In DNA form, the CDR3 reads TGTGCCAGCAGTCCACTAGCGGATTCCTACGAGCAGTACTTC.

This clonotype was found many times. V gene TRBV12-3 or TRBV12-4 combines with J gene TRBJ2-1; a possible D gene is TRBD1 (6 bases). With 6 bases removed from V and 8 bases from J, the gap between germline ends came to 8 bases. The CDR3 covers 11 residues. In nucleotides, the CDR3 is TGTGCCAGCAGAGAGGGGGATGAGCAGTTCTTC. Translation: CASREGDEQFF.

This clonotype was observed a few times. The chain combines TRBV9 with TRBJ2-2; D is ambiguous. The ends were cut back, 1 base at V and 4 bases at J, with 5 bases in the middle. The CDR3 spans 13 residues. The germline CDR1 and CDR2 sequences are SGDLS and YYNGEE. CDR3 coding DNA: TGTGCCAGCAGCGTATTGGGCACCGGGGAGCTGTTTTTT. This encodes CASSVLGTGELFF.

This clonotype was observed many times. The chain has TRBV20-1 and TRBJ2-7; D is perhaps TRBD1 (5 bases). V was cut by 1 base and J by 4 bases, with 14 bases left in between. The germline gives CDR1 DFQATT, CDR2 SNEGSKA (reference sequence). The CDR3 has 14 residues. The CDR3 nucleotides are TGCAGTGCTAGAGGTAAAGGGGATCCGTACGAGCAGTACTTC. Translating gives CSARGKGDPYEQYF.

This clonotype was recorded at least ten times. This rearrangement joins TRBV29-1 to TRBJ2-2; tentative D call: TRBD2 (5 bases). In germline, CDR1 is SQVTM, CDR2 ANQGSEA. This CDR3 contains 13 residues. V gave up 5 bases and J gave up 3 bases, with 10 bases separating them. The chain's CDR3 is CSVRAGDTGELFF. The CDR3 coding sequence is TGCAGCGTTCGAGCCGGGGACACCGGGGAGCTGTTTTTT.

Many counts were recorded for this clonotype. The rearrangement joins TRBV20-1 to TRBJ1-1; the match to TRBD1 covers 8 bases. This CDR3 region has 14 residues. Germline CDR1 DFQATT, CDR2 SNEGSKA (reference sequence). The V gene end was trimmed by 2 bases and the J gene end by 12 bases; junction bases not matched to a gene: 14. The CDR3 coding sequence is TGCAGTGCTAGACCCCTACCCAGGGACAGGTTAACTTTCTTT. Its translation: CSARPLPRDRLTFF.

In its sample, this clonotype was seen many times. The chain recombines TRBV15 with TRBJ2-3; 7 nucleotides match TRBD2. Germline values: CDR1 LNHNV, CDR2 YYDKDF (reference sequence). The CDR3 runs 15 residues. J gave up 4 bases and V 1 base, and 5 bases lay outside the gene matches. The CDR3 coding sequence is TGTGCCACCAGCAGAGCGGGAGGTTTTGCAGATACGCAGTATTTT. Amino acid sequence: CATSRAGGFADTQYF.